Below, 25 T cell receptor beta chains from the same sample are listed, as sequenced in a study of graft-versus-host responses after intestinal transplantation (dated by TCRdb to about 2021). Their target antigens are unknown. Receptor amplification or capture employed the immunoSEQ multiplex PCR assay. The table was pulled from immuneACCESS by TCRdb, which kept in-frame rearrangements only. Such tables lose some clones; where checked, under half of the loss comes from unresolved V genes, and the rest has no known cause. For this sample there are 86,000 or so clones; under 95% appear just once. The ten largest clones capture roughly 6% of the sample. What this sample's time point label stands for: cells obtained before transplantation from donor or recipient. The sequences come from unstimulated CD8+ T cells sorted from spleen or lymph node cells, collected before intestinal transplant. Receptors were obtained from a human donor who received an intestinal transplant.

This chain joins TRBV14 and TRBJ2-5; D remains ambiguous. The J call is doubtful: the DNA matches TRBJ2-7 better. The CDR3 runs to 13 residues. Germline CDR1 reads SGHDN; CDR2 reads FVKESK. Here the CDR3 reads CASSQVADYEQYF. The DNA for the CDR3 is TGTGCCAGCAGCCAAGTGGCAGACTACGAGCAGTACTTC.

CDR3 DNA: TGCGCCAGCAGCCTCGGGACTAGTTACGAGCAGTACTTC. This translates into CASSLGTSYEQYF. This chain connects TRBV4-1 to TRBJ2-7, with 8 bases lining up with TRBD2. The CDR3 sequence is 13 residues long. Germline assignment: CDR1 MGHRA and CDR2 YSYEKL. Unmatched junction bases numbered 3, after V lost 4 bases and J lost 4 bases.

This chain links TRBV15 with TRBJ2-3; D ambiguous. CDR1 is LNHNV, CDR2 YYDKDF, per germline (reference sequence). Trimming removed 0 bases at V and 0 bases at J, with 10 bases between. The CDR3 sequence is 16 residues long. This CDR3 is CATSRDAVSSTDTQYF. For the CDR3, the DNA is TGTGCCACCAGCAGAGATGCGGTTTCTAGCACAGATACGCAGTATTTT.

The V and J genes are TRBV2 and TRBJ2-1; D remains ambiguous. There are 15 residues in the CDR3. Germline V CDR1 and CDR2: SNHLY, FYNNEI. V was pared by 3 bases and J by 4 bases, with 13 bases between. DNA for the CDR3: TGTGCCAGCAGTGACAGTTTCCTCTCTTACAATGAGCAGTTCTTC. This encodes CASSDSFLSYNEQFF.

The V gene is TRBV7-6, the J gene TRBJ2-7; either TRBD1 or TRBD2 may supply D (5 bases each). This CDR3 comprises 12 residues. Deletions cut 1 base from V and 7 bases from J, with 8 bases between. In germline, CDR1 is SGHVS, CDR2 FNYEAQ. The CDR3 nucleotides are TGTGCCAGCAGCTTAGGTGGGACGGAGCAGTACTTC. Its translation: CASSLGGTEQYF.

The chain combines TRBV7-3 with TRBJ2-3; 8 bases are shared with TRBD2. Losses at the gene ends were 5 bases for V and 3 bases for J; bases not matched to a gene: 4. The germline gives CDR1 SGHTA, CDR2 FQGTGA. The CDR3 runs to 14 residues. CDR3 loop: CASSPGGGTDTQYF. DNA of the CDR3: TGTGCCAGCAGCCCGGGCGGGGGGACAGATACGCAGTATTTT.

The table lists this clone with a few counts. This chain connects TRBV21-1 to TRBJ2-5; the table's D call TRBD2 went unverified against the DNA. TRBV21-1 is deemed a pseudogene. The CDR3 runs to 19 residues. The CDR3 spells CASSKPSTSGRSGRETQYF. Written as DNA, the CDR3 is TGTGCCAGCAGCAAACCCTCGACGAGCGGAAGGTCCGGTAGGGAGACCCAGTACTTC.

The chain has TRBV5-4 and TRBJ1-6, with D perhaps matching TRBD1 (6 bases). V lost 4 bases to trimming and J lost 8 bases, with 13 bases between them. Germline values: CDR1 SGHNT, CDR2 YYREEE (reference sequence). The length of the CDR3 is 14 residues. The CDR3 nucleotides are TGTGCCAGCAGCCTCGACAGGTTTTATTCACCCCTCCACTTT. Translating gives CASSLDRFYSPLHF. Based on the CDR3 plus reference TRBV5-4 and TRBJ1-6, the full variable domain is ETGVTQSPTHLIKTRGQQVTLRCSSQSGHNTVSWYQQALGQGPQFIFQYYREEENGRGNFPPRFSGLQFPNYSSELNVNALELDDSALYLCASSLDRFYSPLHFGNGTRLTVT.

This chain uses TRBV4-1 with TRBJ2-5; D gene uncertain. The germline V gene has CDR1 MGHRA and CDR2 YSYEKL. The V gene lost 0 bases and the J gene lost 6 bases, with 5 bases spanning the gap. The CDR3 has 12 amino acids. CDR3 region: CASSQDRQTQYF. The CDR3 DNA reads as TGCGCCAGCAGCCAAGATCGGCAGACCCAGTACTTC.

V is TRBV29-1 and J is TRBJ2-7; 8 bases match TRBD1. The V gene end was trimmed by 1 base and the J gene end by 3 bases; junction bases not matched to a gene: 5. Germline CDR1 SQVTM, CDR2 ANQGSEA. CDR3 length: 14 amino acids. CDR3 loop: CSVEGQGQDYEQYF. The CDR3, as DNA: TGCAGCGTTGAAGGACAGGGGCAGGACTACGAGCAGTACTTC.

The rearrangement uses TRBV29-1 and TRBJ2-1; no firm D call. V was pared by 7 bases and J by 8 bases, with 15 bases between. CDR1 is SQVTM and CDR2 is ANQGSEA in the germline V gene. The CDR3 consists of 12 residues. The CDR3: CSAISIGDEQFF. CDR3 sequence (DNA): TGCAGCGCCATTTCAATAGGCGATGAGCAGTTCTTC.

This rearrangement joins TRBV19 to TRBJ1-3, with TRBD1 matching over 7 bases. Germline values: CDR1 LNHDA, CDR2 SQIVND (reference sequence). CDR3 size: 15 residues. V lost 11 bases, J lost 2 bases, and 12 bases stayed unmatched. CDR3 DNA: TGTGCCCGCCACCCCAACAGGGGCCCTGGAAACACCATATATTTT. As protein: CARHPNRGPGNTIYF.

The CDR3 here is CASSFSGGPSYEQYF. The DNA of the CDR3 is TGTGCCAGCAGCTTTAGCGGGGGGCCCTCCTACGAGCAGTACTTC. The rearrangement joins TRBV11-2 to TRBJ2-7, with 10 bases fitting TRBD2. Trimming at V came to 3 bases and at J to 0 bases, leaving 2 bases not matched to a gene. The CDR3 contains 15 residues. CDR1 is SGHAT and CDR2 is FQNNGV in the germline V gene.

The chain couples TRBV5-6 to TRBJ1-1; D is unclear. This CDR3 region has 12 residues. The V end was cut by 0 bases, the J end by 6 bases, with 6 bases between. Germline V gene lookup returns CDR1 SGHDT and CDR2 YYEEEE. The CDR3 region has the DNA TGTGCCAGCAGCTTGGCCAGTGCTGAAGCTTTCTTT. Its protein is CASSLASAEAFF.

The V call is TRBV13, the J call TRBJ1-2; D unresolved. The CDR3 totals 16 residues. In germline, CDR1 is PRHDT, CDR2 FYEKMQ (reference sequence). With 5 bases removed from V and 0 bases from J, the gap between germline ends came to 16 bases. The CDR3 sequence: CASSTYRTEANYGYTF. The CDR3 region has the DNA TGTGCCAGCAGCACCTACCGGACCGAAGCTAACTATGGCTACACCTTC.

V usage is TRBV13 and J usage is TRBJ2-5; D gene uncertain. There are 13 residues in the CDR3. The germline V gene encodes CDR1 PRHDT and CDR2 FYEKMQ (reference sequence). The V and J ends lost 3 bases and 1 base respectively, with 6 bases between them. The CDR3 DNA sequence: TGTGCCAGCAGCTTGTTCAGCCAAGAGACCCAGTACTTC. Translated, it gives CASSLFSQETQYF.

CDR3 in DNA: TGCGCCAGCAGCCAAGTTCGGCGGGGGGGCCCGCAAGAGACCCAGTACTTC. The encoded protein is CASSQVRRGGPQETQYF. The gene calls are TRBV4-1 and TRBJ2-5, with 9 bases that match TRBD2. The CDR3 extends over 17 amino acids. V shed 1 base and J 2 bases; nucleotides not matched to a gene: 8. The germline V gene encodes CDR1 MGHRA and CDR2 YSYEKL.

This sequence joins TRBV13 and TRBJ2-3, with TRBD1 matching 9 bases. The CDR3 sequence is 15 residues long. V was clipped by 4 bases and J by 4 bases; unmatched bases: 6. Germline V lookup: CDR1 PRHDT, CDR2 FYEKMQ (reference sequence). Here the CDR3 reads CASSSGTGFADTQYF. The CDR3 DNA is TGTGCCAGCAGCTCCGGGACAGGGTTCGCAGATACGCAGTATTTT.

The rearrangement links TRBV7-9 to TRBJ1-1; D might be TRBD1 (6 bases). This CDR3 has 12 amino acids. Trimming stripped 1 base from V and 12 bases from J, with 12 bases between. CDR1 is SEHNR and CDR2 is FQNEAQ in the germline V gene (reference sequence). CDR3 protein: CASSLGGGASFF. The CDR3 DNA reads as TGTGCCAGCAGCTTAGGAGGGGGGGCATCTTTCTTT.

The chain joins TRBV5-5 to TRBJ2-7; no reliable D call. The CDR3 consists of 14 residues. Trimming stripped 4 bases from V and 2 bases from J, with 13 bases between. Germline assignment: CDR1 SGHKS and CDR2 YYEKEE (reference sequence). The CDR3 DNA sequence: TGTGCCAGCAGCGGCCCCCCGGCGACCTACGAGCAGTACTTC. Its translation: CASSGPPATYEQYF.

The V call is TRBV28, the J call TRBJ2-2, with D hard to call. In germline, CDR1 is MDHEN, CDR2 SYDVKM. The CDR3 runs 14 residues. V was shortened by 4 bases and J by 4 bases, with 10 bases between the two germline ends. The CDR3 protein is CASSWVPGTGELFF. The CDR3 DNA reads as TGTGCCAGCAGTTGGGTCCCGGGCACCGGGGAGCTGTTTTTT. Using reference TRBV28 and TRBJ2-2 for the parts outside the CDR3, the full variable domain is DVKVTQSSRYLVKRTGEKVFLECVQDMDHENMFWYRQDPGLGLRLIYFSYDVKMKEKGDIPEGYSVSREKKERFSLILESASTNQTSMYLCASSWVPGTGELFFGEGSRLTVL.

V usage is TRBV27 and J usage is TRBJ1-4, with D possibly TRBD1 on 5 matching bases. Germline V gene lookup returns CDR1 MNHEY and CDR2 SMNVEV (reference sequence). Deletions cut 2 bases from V and 6 bases from J, with 7 bases between. This CDR3 has 13 amino acids. The CDR3 coding sequence is TGTGCCAGCAGTTTAGACAGCGATGAAAAACTGTTTTTT. Its protein is CASSLDSDEKLFF.

This clone showed up just once. The chain links TRBV11-2 to TRBJ2-5, with 8 bases lining up with TRBD2. The CDR3 has 17 residues. CDR1 and CDR2 (germline): SGHAT, FQNNGV. Trimming at V came to 1 base and at J to 2 bases, leaving 9 bases not matched to a gene. CDR3 DNA: TGTGCCAGCAGCTTAGTATCCAGCGGGGGACCTCAAGAGACCCAGTACTTC. Translated, it gives CASSLVSSGGPQETQYF.

Points on this clone: At the DNA level, this CDR3 is encoded by other sequences in the same sample as well. This rearrangement joins TRBV7-9 to TRBJ2-1; TRBD2 might be the D (6 bases). Trimming pared 3 bases from V and 13 bases from J, leaving 10 bases between. There are 11 residues in the CDR3. Germline lookup yields CDR1 SEHNR and CDR2 FQNEAQ (reference sequence). CDR3 loop: CASSFREQQFF. CDR3 in DNA: TGTGCCAGCAGCTTCCGGGAGCAACAGTTCTTC.

V is TRBV7-9 and J is TRBJ1-2, with D unclear. The V gene's germline CDR1 is SEHNR and CDR2 FQNEAQ (reference sequence). There are 12 residues in the CDR3. Between the trimmed V and J ends, which lost 7 bases and 4 bases, there was a span of 10 bases. Here the CDR3 DNA reads TGTGCCAGCACCGCGGCTCCCTATGGCTACACCTTC. It codes for CASTAAPYGYTF. Variable domain in full (rest from reference TRBV7-9 and TRBJ1-2): DTGVSQNPRHKITKRGQNVTFRCDPISEHNRLYWYRQTLGQGPEFLTYFQNEAQLEKSRLLSDRFSAERPKGSFSTLEIQRTEQGDSAMYLCASTAAPYGYTFGSGTRLTVV.